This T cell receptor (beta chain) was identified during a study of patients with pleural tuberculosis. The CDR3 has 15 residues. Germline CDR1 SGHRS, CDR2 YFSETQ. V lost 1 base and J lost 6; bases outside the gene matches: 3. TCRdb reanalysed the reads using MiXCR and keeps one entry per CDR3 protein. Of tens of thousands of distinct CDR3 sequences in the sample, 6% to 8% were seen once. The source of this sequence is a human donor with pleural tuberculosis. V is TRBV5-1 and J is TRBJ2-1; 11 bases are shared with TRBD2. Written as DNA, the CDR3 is TGCGCCAGCAGCTTGCGACTAGCGGGAATCAATGAGCAGTTCTTC. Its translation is CASSLRLAGINEQFF.